The entry below gives a single T cell receptor beta chain sequence along with its context. Its antigen is undetermined. This specimen belongs to a study of blood T cells in healthy people across ages. Study conclusions and caveats: Significant beta diversity loss was already apparent by age approximately 37, declining roughly linearly. Changes seen in expanded clonotypes were possibly confounded by donor CMV status left unknown.

A second 7 to 11 cycle PCR used barcoded and J-beta primers. TCRdb re-called the 5' RACE reads with MiXCR, one entry per CDR3 protein. The sample lists around 970,000 distinct CDR3 sequences, roughly 50% occurring once. Donor samples were obtained from healthy Caucasian individuals from Russia, aged roughly 6 to 90. V lost 2 bases and J lost 0, with 4 bases in between. This CDR3 comprises 12 residues. Per germline, CDR1 DFQATT and CDR2 SNEGSKA (reference sequence). The sequence derives from a woman aged 60-75 years in good health. Sequenced: blood. This chain links TRBV20-1 with TRBJ2-5, with unresolved D. The CDR3 DNA sequence: TGCAGTGCTAGAATTTACCAAGAGACCCAGTACTTC. Amino acid sequence: CSARIYQETQYF.